This is a list of T cell receptor beta chains from one sample in a study of glioma-infiltrating T cells. One entry per CDR3 protein, called by TCRdb with MiXCR from the multiplex PCR reads. Of 150,000 or so distinct CDR3 sequences detected, approximately 40% appear once; the ten largest clones hold roughly a fifth. Source material: glioma tissue, nonneoplastic brain tissue, or PBMCs (not recorded which). The receptors were gathered from a human donor with low-grade glioma or glioblastoma, undergoing nonglioma brain surgery, or in good health (not recorded which). Each CDR3 is given with its conserved first and last residue. The D gene is left open where the match is weak.

CDR3 protein: CATSSQGNQPQHF
CDR3 length: 13
V gene: TRBV15
D gene: .

CDR3 protein: CASRGLPGREQFF
CDR3 length: 13
V gene: TRBV6-2/TRBV6-3
D gene: .

CDR3 protein: CATSKDRGPDTQYF
CDR3 length: 14
V gene: TRBV15
D gene: TRBD1

CDR3 protein: CASSQAVRYEQYF
CDR3 length: 13
V gene: TRBV4-3
D gene: .

CDR3 protein: CASSLAPGWYEQYF
CDR3 length: 14
V gene: TRBV7-8
D gene: .

CDR3 protein: CASSQADRSRIF
CDR3 length: 12
V gene: TRBV7-9
D gene: TRBD1

CDR3 protein: CASSNRLSRNEKLFF
CDR3 length: 15
V gene: TRBV27
D gene: .

CDR3 protein: CASSLATGKGRQNTEAFF
CDR3 length: 18
V gene: TRBV7-6
D gene: TRBD1

CDR3 protein: CASSSDLSYNSPLHF
CDR3 length: 15
V gene: TRBV5-1
D gene: .

CDR3 protein: CSAPSGQSYEQYF
CDR3 length: 13
V gene: TRBV20-1
D gene: TRBD1

CDR3 protein: CSAGHRGFNTEAFF
CDR3 length: 14
V gene: TRBV20-1
D gene: TRBD1

CDR3 protein: CASSYIPGENQYF
CDR3 length: 13
V gene: TRBV7-2
D gene: .

CDR3 protein: CASSSDSLRNTEAFF
CDR3 length: 15
V gene: TRBV6-1
D gene: .

CDR3 protein: CASSVGDSRYNSPLHF
CDR3 length: 16
V gene: TRBV7-8
D gene: TRBD1

CDR3 protein: CASSGTMGTQYF
CDR3 length: 12
V gene: TRBV27
D gene: .

CDR3 protein: CATSRFLQGGGNQPQHF
CDR3 length: 17
V gene: TRBV15
D gene: .

CDR3 protein: CASSRNPVSYEQYF
CDR3 length: 14
V gene: TRBV6-1
D gene: .

CDR3 protein: CASRTGYREGEQFF
CDR3 length: 14
V gene: TRBV2
D gene: .

CDR3 protein: CASSGEWGARETQYF
CDR3 length: 15
V gene: TRBV6-1
D gene: .

CDR3 protein: CAIRKTSGRMDTQYF
CDR3 length: 15
V gene: TRBV10-3
D gene: TRBD2

CDR3 protein: CSAREGHLNTEAFF
CDR3 length: 14
V gene: TRBV20-1
D gene: .

CDR3 protein: CATQGGSWEETQYF
CDR3 length: 14
V gene: TRBV10-3
D gene: .

CDR3 protein: CASSLARGAPTEAFF
CDR3 length: 15
V gene: TRBV12-3/TRBV12-4
D gene: .

CDR3 protein: CSARDQDSLGETQYF
CDR3 length: 15
V gene: TRBV20-1
D gene: .

CDR3 protein: CASTRLAGALYEQFF
CDR3 length: 15
V gene: TRBV6-1
D gene: TRBD2

CDR3 protein: CASSATGGSGNTIYF
CDR3 length: 15
V gene: TRBV6-1
D gene: .

CDR3 protein: CASSEWGSGSAETQYF
CDR3 length: 16
V gene: TRBV25-1
D gene: TRBD2

CDR3 protein: CASSLEHGSYEQYF
CDR3 length: 14
V gene: TRBV7-2
D gene: .

CDR3 protein: CSARDAGGSDTQYF
CDR3 length: 14
V gene: TRBV20-1
D gene: TRBD2

CDR3 protein: CASSQVGQGGEQYF
CDR3 length: 14
V gene: TRBV4-2
D gene: .

CDR3 protein: CASSRNYRGNQPQHF
CDR3 length: 15
V gene: TRBV4-1
D gene: .

CDR3 protein: CSARVPDSYTEAFF
CDR3 length: 14
V gene: TRBV20-1
D gene: .

CDR3 protein: CSARAVQGAMAGANVLTF
CDR3 length: 18
V gene: TRBV20-1
D gene: TRBD1

CDR3 protein: CASRAGQGADNEQFF
CDR3 length: 15
V gene: TRBV6-1
D gene: TRBD1

CDR3 protein: CSASRRGIYEQYF
CDR3 length: 13
V gene: TRBV20-1
D gene: TRBD2

CDR3 protein: CASTIPGLNYGYTF
CDR3 length: 14
V gene: TRBV6-2/TRBV6-3
D gene: .

CDR3 protein: CSARVNRVETQYF
CDR3 length: 13
V gene: TRBV20-1
D gene: .

CDR3 protein: CASSFGAMTQYF
CDR3 length: 12
V gene: TRBV7-9
D gene: .

CDR3 protein: CATSDRGQGYLSSYNEQFF
CDR3 length: 19
V gene: TRBV24-1
D gene: TRBD1

CDR3 protein: CASRNNHYGYTF
CDR3 length: 12
V gene: TRBV6-1
D gene: .

CDR3 protein: CASRGTSGGSKNIQYF
CDR3 length: 16
V gene: TRBV6-1
D gene: TRBD2

CDR3 protein: CAIRPPGGEQGRTRPQHF
CDR3 length: 18
V gene: TRBV10-3
D gene: .

CDR3 protein: CASSEEQGRGETQYF
CDR3 length: 15
V gene: TRBV4-1
D gene: TRBD1

CDR3 protein: CASSLDISGNTIYF
CDR3 length: 14
V gene: TRBV5-6
D gene: .

CDR3 protein: CASSPQGLAGNNERFF
CDR3 length: 16
V gene: TRBV6-6
D gene: TRBD2

CDR3 protein: CAISDLGEQYF
CDR3 length: 11
V gene: TRBV10-3
D gene: .

CDR3 protein: CASSQDHREEETQYF
CDR3 length: 15
V gene: TRBV3-1
D gene: .

CDR3 protein: CASSDGGLGNQPQHF
CDR3 length: 15
V gene: TRBV2
D gene: .

CDR3 protein: CASNFRGQGKGSYNEQFF
CDR3 length: 18
V gene: TRBV6-5
D gene: TRBD1

CDR3 protein: CASSPTGTAYYEQYF
CDR3 length: 15
V gene: TRBV9
D gene: TRBD1

CDR3 protein: CASREGVGFRVQYF
CDR3 length: 14
V gene: TRBV6-1
D gene: .

CDR3 protein: CSVQGGYNEQFF
CDR3 length: 12
V gene: TRBV20-1
D gene: TRBD1

CDR3 protein: CASSLQGSTEAFF
CDR3 length: 13
V gene: TRBV7-9
D gene: .

CDR3 protein: CASSYSPGNEQFF
CDR3 length: 13
V gene: TRBV6-8
D gene: .

CDR3 protein: CSARPRQNEQFF
CDR3 length: 12
V gene: TRBV20-1
D gene: .